Listed here is a single T cell receptor beta chain. Trimming took 1 base from V and 4 from J, leaving 6 bases between them. This CDR3 is 13 amino acids long. Germline V gene data show CDR1 as SGHNT and CDR2 as YYREEE (reference sequence). Using immunoSEQ multiplex PCR, the repertoire was profiled, and TCRdb retains in-frame clones only, with some absent. The sample holds 54,000 or so clones, roughly 94% seen once. This record comes from a study of technical replicates of blood from a handful of donors. This receptor was taken from a human donor in good health. V is TRBV5-4 and J is TRBJ2-1; D is unresolved. Sequencing was done on a sample of T cells isolated from PBMCs. CDR3 amino acids: CASSLTFYNEQFF. CDR3 DNA sequence: TGTGCCAGCAGCTTGACATTTTACAATGAGCAGTTCTTC.